This T cell receptor beta chain appears in the sequencing data of a study of spatial heterogeneity in lung cancer. Broader study findings: Detection of ubiquitous tumor TCRs in blood was higher at resection than follow-up.

Only a few counts were recorded for this clonotype. Its antigen is as yet unknown. The CDR3 has 14 amino acids. Germline CDR1 SQVTM, CDR2 ANQGSEA. V lost 1 base to trimming and J lost 4 bases, with 14 bases between them. Unique molecular identifiers, one per molecule, were present on every TCR cDNA molecule. MiXCR was run by TCRdb on the 5' RACE reads, yielding one entry per CDR3 protein. The table shows tens of thousands of distinct CDR3 sequences, with roughly 13% occurring only once. Time point of the sample: sample taken at primary tumor resection. Researchers sequenced whole RNA taken from tumor, nontumor lung or frozen PBMC without sorting. The donor population consisted of 72 patients with untreated, early-stage non-small cell lung cancer.

The TCR comes from a male donor with early-stage non-small cell lung cancer. This chain connects TRBV29-1 to TRBJ2-7, with D unresolved. The material sequenced was PBMCs, taken at surgery. The CDR3 sequence: CSVEVDGRYYEQYF. The CDR3 DNA follows: TGCAGCGTTGAAGTTGACGGACGGTATTACGAGCAGTACTTC.